This T cell receptor (beta chain) was identified during a study of blood T cell repertoires in COVID-19. Trimming removed 3 bases from V and 4 bases from J, with 12 bases in between. The germline CDR1 and CDR2 sequences are LGHDT and YNNKEL (reference sequence). The CDR3 length is 14 residues. This table comes from immunoSEQ multiplex PCR, and its TCRdb copy is limited to in-frame clones, with some not included. The table records 90,000 to 120,000 clones, roughly 89% of them present only once. The sequencing sample was made of peripheral blood. This receptor was obtained from a man in his 70s with acute or convalescent COVID-19. The chain combines TRBV3-1 (or the pseudogene TRBV3-2) with TRBJ1-1; D possibly corresponds to TRBD1 (5 bases). The CDR3 spells CASSQEGLGTEAFF. The CDR3 nucleotides read TGTGCCAGCAGCCAGGAGGGGTTGGGCACTGAAGCTTTCTTT.